This section outlines one T cell receptor (beta chain) sequence together with its context. No antigen is known for it. The data originate from a study of a mutant IDH1 vaccine in newly diagnosed glioma. Overall study context: Treated patients had a mean age of approximately 40 years and a sex split that was around 62% male and about 40% female. Visit V12 was at week 35; visit V13 was at week 47.

Time point meaning: week 35, safety follow-up. In every dose of vaccine, 300 ug of mutant IDH1 20-mer peptide was given alongside topical imiquimod. Profiled with immunoSEQ multiplex PCR; TCRdb holds only in-frame clones, not every one. The sample has 50,000 to 70,000 clones; under 85% are singletons. Source: PBMCs, taken from a glioma patient whose treatment included an IDH1 peptide vaccine. The source of this sequence is a man in his fifties or sixties with glioma.

The CDR3 sequence is CASSRHVGSSYEQYF. CDR3 nucleotide sequence: TGTGCCAGCAGCCGCCACGTTGGTAGCTCCTACGAGCAGTACTTC. The chain employs TRBV14 and TRBJ2-7, with unresolved D. CDR3 length equals 15 residues. V dropped 4 bases and J dropped 0 bases, with 13 bases sitting between them. The germline gives CDR1 SGHDN, CDR2 FVKESK. The full variable domain, with the rest looked up from reference TRBV14 and TRBJ2-7, is EAGVTQFPSHSVIEKGQTVTLRCDPISGHDNLYWYRRVMGKEIKFLLHFVKESKQDESGMPNNRFLAERTGGTYSTLKVQPAELEDSGVYFCASSRHVGSSYEQYFGPGTRLTVT.